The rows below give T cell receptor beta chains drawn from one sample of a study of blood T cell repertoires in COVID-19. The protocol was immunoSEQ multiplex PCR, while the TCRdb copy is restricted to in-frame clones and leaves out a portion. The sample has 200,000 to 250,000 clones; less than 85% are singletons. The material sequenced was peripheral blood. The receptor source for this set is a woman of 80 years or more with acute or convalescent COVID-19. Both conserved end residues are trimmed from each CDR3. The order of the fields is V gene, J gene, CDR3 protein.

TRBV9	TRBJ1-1	ASSGLLNTEAF
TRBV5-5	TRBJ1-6	ASSSVGSGSNNSPLH
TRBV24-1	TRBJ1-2	ATSASTGLTSNYGYT
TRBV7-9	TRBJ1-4	ASSTGRATNEKLF
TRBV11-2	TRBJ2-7	ASSRGPINYEQY
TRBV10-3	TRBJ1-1	AISVRQENTEAF
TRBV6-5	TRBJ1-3	ASSRQGLGGNTIY
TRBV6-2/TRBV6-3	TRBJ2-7	ASSHNYEQY
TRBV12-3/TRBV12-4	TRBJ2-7	ASSRQGPYEQY
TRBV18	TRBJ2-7	ASSSTGGHEQY
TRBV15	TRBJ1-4	ATSKATGGSEKLF
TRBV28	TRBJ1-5	ASISLAGQPIDSNQPQH
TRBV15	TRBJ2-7	ATSSLSHEQY
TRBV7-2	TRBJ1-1	ASSSDMNTEAF
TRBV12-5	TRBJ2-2	ASGLAGGRHTGELF
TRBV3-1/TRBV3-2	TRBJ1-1	ASSQGGRDAF
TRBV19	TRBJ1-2	ASTTAKNYGYT
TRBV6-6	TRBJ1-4	ASSYEGAANEKLF
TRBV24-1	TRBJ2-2	ATSDPTDRGNTGELF
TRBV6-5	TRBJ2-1	ASSLRTGLGNEQF
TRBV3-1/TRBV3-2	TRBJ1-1	ASSQNFAGQGRAF
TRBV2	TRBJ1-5	ASSEAGGNQPQH
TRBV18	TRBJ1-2	ASSPPGGNYGYT
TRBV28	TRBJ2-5	ASSPGGGQETQY
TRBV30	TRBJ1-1	AGHRANTEAF
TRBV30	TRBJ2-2	AWSSRVAGELF
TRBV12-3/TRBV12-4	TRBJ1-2	ASSLAGAYGYT
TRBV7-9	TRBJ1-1	ASSHQRTGVNTEAF